Shown below are 12 T cell receptor beta chains from a single sample sequenced in a study of prognosis after radiotherapy for stage I lung cancer. TCR beta CDR3 amplification from genomic DNA was performed by two-round multiplex PCR. First-round PCR amplification was performed with primers specific to each TRBV and TRBJ gene. TCRdb ran MiXCR on the multiplex PCR reads and lists one entry per CDR3 protein. The sample holds about 28,000 distinct CDR3 sequences, around 30% seen once. Sequenced here: PBMCs, sampled before or after stereotactic body radiation therapy (not recorded which). The receptor source for this set is a donor aged 50 or older with non-small cell lung cancer.

The CDR3 spells CASSGFGEGTIQETQYF. The CDR3 DNA is TGTGCCAGCAGCGGTTTCGGGGAGGGTACAATCCAAGAGACCCAGTACTTC. The chain couples TRBV9 to TRBJ2-5; 7 nucleotides line up with TRBD2. This CDR3 spans 17 amino acids. Trimming took 3 bases from V and 1 from J; bases not matched to a gene: 12. CDR1 and CDR2 (germline): SGDLS, YYNGEE. Using reference TRBV9 and TRBJ2-5 for the parts outside the CDR3, the full variable domain is DSGVTQTPKHLITATGQRVTLRCSPRSGDLSVYWYQQSLDQGLQFLIQYYNGEERAKGNILERFSAQQFPDLHSELNLSSLELGDSALYFCASSGFGEGTIQETQYFGPGTRLLVL.

This clonotype was seen repeatedly, ten times or more. CDR3 residues: CASSQVEAGVYF. Here the CDR3 DNA reads TGTGCCAGCAGCCAAGTCGAGGCAGGGGTGTACTTC. The V and J genes are TRBV3-1 and TRBJ2-4; tentatively, D is TRBD1 (6 bases). Trimming removed 1 base at V and 15 bases at J, with 13 bases between. Germline lookup yields CDR1 LGHDT and CDR2 YNNKEL (reference sequence). The CDR3 runs to 12 residues.

CDR3 nucleotides: TGCAGTGCTAAGACAGGGTGGCGCTATGGCTACACCTTC. Amino acid sequence: CSAKTGWRYGYTF. The genes are TRBV20-1 and TRBJ1-2, with 7 nucleotides matching TRBD1. Trimming cost V 4 bases and J 4 bases; bases outside gene matches: 6. This CDR3 is 13 amino acids long. Germline CDR1 and CDR2: DFQATT and SNEGSKA (reference sequence).

In the case of this clonotype: It may be a read error: a sequence one base away is much more abundant. The rearrangement links TRBV6-6 to TRBJ1-6; a possible D gene is TRBD1 (5 bases). The CDR3 sequence is 20 residues long. Germline CDR1 MNHNY, CDR2 SVGAGI (reference sequence). CDR3 bases: TGTGCCGGCAGTTACTCGTTCGATTTCCACGGGGCGGCATTGAATTCACCCCTCCACTTT. This gives the protein CAGSYSFDFHGAALNSPLHF.

This clonotype was seen at least ten times. CDR3 region: CASSMDISGNTIYF. CDR3 coding DNA: TGTGCCAGCAGCATGGACATCTCTGGAAACACCATATATTTT. The genes are TRBV5-4 and TRBJ1-3, with D possibly being TRBD1 (5 bases). CDR3 length equals 14 residues. With 4 bases removed from V and 0 bases from J, the gap between germline ends came to 8 bases. Germline lookup yields CDR1 SGHNT and CDR2 YYREEE (reference sequence).

There are many counts of this clonotype. A read error may account for a junction end that differs from germline. The V gene is TRBV2, the J gene TRBJ2-7, with no clear D. Germline loops: CDR1 SNHLY, CDR2 FYNNEI. This CDR3 has 13 residues. In nucleotides, the CDR3 is TGTGCCAGCAGTTGGGTCAGAGGCTACGAGCAGCACTTC. Its protein product is CASSWVRGYEQHF.

About this clonotype: A far more abundant clone sits one base away, making this likely a read error. Written as DNA, the CDR3 is TGTGCCAGCAGTCTCACTTCGACAGGGGGCGGCACTGAAGATTTCTTT. Translated, it gives CASSLTSTGGGTEDFF. The rearrangement joins TRBV6-4 to TRBJ1-1; 10 bases match TRBD1. This CDR3 comprises 16 residues. The germline gives CDR1 MRHNA, CDR2 SNTAGT.

This clonotype was picked up many times. This rearrangement joins TRBV6-5 to TRBJ2-1; D not resolved. The V end lost 4 bases, the J end lost 6 bases, and 1 base lay between the germline ends. CDR1 is MNHEY, CDR2 SVGAGI, per germline. The CDR3 runs 10 residues. In DNA form, the CDR3 reads TGTGCCAGCAGTTCCAATGAGCAGTTCTTC. Amino acids: CASSSNEQFF.

This clonotype was observed many times. The gene calls are TRBV19 and TRBJ2-5; 9 bases are a match to TRBD2. This CDR3 region has 15 residues. V was pared by 6 bases and J by 2 bases, with 7 bases of the junction left unmatched. Germline V lookup: CDR1 LNHDA, CDR2 SQIVND (reference sequence). The CDR3 spells CASRGIAGVQETQYF. CDR3 DNA sequence: TGTGCCAGTAGAGGTATAGCGGGGGTTCAAGAGACCCAGTACTTC.

The chain is built from TRBV7-2 and TRBJ2-2, with 7 bases identical to TRBD1. The germline V gene encodes CDR1 SGHTA and CDR2 FQGNSA. The J segment lost 1 base and the V segment lost 5 bases, leaving 7 bases of the junction unmatched. The CDR3 has 16 residues. CDR3 sequence (DNA): TGTGCCAGCAGCGTCTACAGGGGTGTGAACACCGGGGAGCTGTTTTTT. It is translated as CASSVYRGVNTGELFF.

This clonotype was picked up many times. V is TRBV28 and J is TRBJ1-2; D uncertain. The germline V gene has CDR1 MDHEN and CDR2 SYDVKM. CDR3 length equals 13 residues. V was clipped by 2 bases and J by 1 base, with 5 bases between them. The CDR3 nucleotides are TGTGCCAGCAGTTTAGCGCGTAACTATGGCTACACCTTC. Translating gives CASSLARNYGYTF.

This clonotype was seen many times. The chain carries TRBV20-1 and TRBJ2-1, with 7 positions matching TRBD2. The CDR3 sequence is 16 residues long. The junction had 8 bases not matched to a gene; V was cut back by 3 bases and J by 0 bases. Germline lookup yields CDR1 DFQATT and CDR2 SNEGSKA (reference sequence). The DNA of the CDR3 is TGCAGTGCTAGGGCCCTAGCGGAGAGCTCCTACAATGAGCAGTTCTTC. Encoded protein: CSARALAESSYNEQFF.